This is a list of T cell receptor beta chains from one sample in a study of blood T cells in healthy people across ages. TCRdb independently ran MiXCR on the 5' RACE reads; one entry per CDR3 protein. The sample has about 1 million distinct CDR3 sequences; under 55% are singletons. Source material: blood. These receptors all come from a woman aged 60 to 75 in good health. The CDR3 runs from the conserved cysteine through the conserved F or W. Fields, in order: J gene, clone size, V gene, D gene, CDR3 DNA, CDR3 protein. The D gene is left open where the match is weak. Part of the rows lack a size; the others show once, few, many or a class for expanded clones.

TRBJ2-3,.,TRBV20-1,.,TGCAGTGCTAGAGAGGGTCGGGGGAGCCGAGATACGCAGTATTTT,CSAREGRGSRDTQYF
TRBJ1-1,.,TRBV6-5,.,TGTGCCAGCAGTGACTCGAGCGGCAGCGAAGCTTTCTTT,CASSDSSGSEAFF
TRBJ1-6,.,TRBV7-9,.,TGTGCCAGCAGCCTGGGGGGCAGAAATAATTCACCCCTCCACTTT,CASSLGGRNNSPLHF
TRBJ2-1,.,TRBV6-5,TRBD2,TGTGCCAGCAGTTACGGGATAGCGGGACCGGAAAGGTCCTACAATGAGCAGTTCTTC,CASSYGIAGPERSYNEQFF
TRBJ2-3,.,TRBV11-3,TRBD1,TGTGCCAGCAGCTTCGGACAGGGTGGAGATACGCAGTATTTT,CASSFGQGGDTQYF
TRBJ2-7,.,TRBV12-3/TRBV12-4,.,TGTGCCAGCAGTTCGAGTGTAAGTGAGGCCCAGTACTTC,CASSSSVSEAQYF
TRBJ1-5,.,TRBV5-6,TRBD1,TGTGCCAGCAGCTTACAGGGGGCGGAACAGCCCCAGCATTTT,CASSLQGAEQPQHF
TRBJ1-2,.,TRBV12-3/TRBV12-4,.,TGTGCCAGCAGTTCCCAGGGGAGGAGCTATGGCTACACCTTC,CASSSQGRSYGYTF
TRBJ1-2,.,TRBV16,.,TGTGCCAGCAGCCTACAACTACAGGTGCGGGGGAACTATGGCTACACCTTC,CASSLQLQVRGNYGYTF
TRBJ2-7,.,TRBV20-1,TRBD1,TGCAGTGCTAGAGGGGGACAGGGGAGAGACGAGCAGTACTTC,CSARGGQGRDEQYF
TRBJ2-7,.,TRBV27,.,TGTGCCAGCGCAACGGGACGGCGGTCCTACGAGCAGTACTTC,CASATGRRSYEQYF
TRBJ2-3,few,TRBV20-1,TRBD1,TGCAGTGCTCCCGAGACAGGGGGGACAGATACGCAGTATTTT,CSAPETGGTDTQYF
TRBJ2-3,.,TRBV20-1,.,TGCAGTGCAGGGGCGGGGGCCGAAACAGATACGCAGTATTTT,CSAGAGAETDTQYF
TRBJ2-7,few,TRBV27,.,TGTGCCAGCAGTTTAACCTTAAGCTCCTACGAGCAGTACTTC,CASSLTLSSYEQYF
TRBJ1-2,once,TRBV27,.,TGTGCCAGTTCCGAAGGGGCTGAAGGCTACACCTTC,CASSEGAEGYTF
TRBJ2-5,few,TRBV5-1,.,TGCGCCAGCAGCTGGGCCTCGTCTCAAGAGACCCAGTACTTC,CASSWASSQETQYF
TRBJ2-5,few,TRBV5-1,.,TGCGCCAGCAGCTCCGGGCAGCCCTACAATGAGCAGTACTTC,CASSSGQPYNEQYF
TRBJ2-7,few,TRBV5-1,.,TGCGCCAGCAGCCGGGCCCCTAACGACGAGCAGTACTTC,CASSRAPNDEQYF
TRBJ2-7,few,TRBV10-3,TRBD1,TGTGCCATCAGTGGCTCGACAGGGGGGAACGAGCAGTACTTC,CAISGSTGGNEQYF
TRBJ2-1,.,TRBV20-1,TRBD2,TGCAGTGCTAGAGCTAGCGGGAGCTACAATGAGCAGTTCTTC,CSARASGSYNEQFF
TRBJ1-5,.,TRBV6-1,.,TGTGCCAGCAGTGCCAGCGGGGGGGTCGGTCAGCCCCAGCATTTT,CASSASGGVGQPQHF
TRBJ2-7,.,TRBV20-1,TRBD2,TGCAGTGCGGAACGGACTAGCGGGAACAATGAGCAGTACTTC,CSAERTSGNNEQYF
TRBJ2-1,few,TRBV29-1,.,TGCAGCGTTTTAGTAGCGGACCTCTACAATGAGCAGTTCTTC,CSVLVADLYNEQFF
TRBJ1-2,few,TRBV6-5,.,TGTGCCAGCAGTTACTCGGCAGGAGGGGGCTACACCTTC,CASSYSAGGGYTF
TRBJ1-2,few,TRBV6-5,.,TGTGCCAGCAGTTACGGGCCTCCGGGTGGCTACACCTTC,CASSYGPPGGYTF
TRBJ2-1,.,TRBV20-1,TRBD2,TGCAGTGCTAGAAAGCGGGAAGGGAGCTCCTACAATGAGCAGTTCTTC,CSARKREGSSYNEQFF
TRBJ2-7,.,TRBV4-2,TRBD2,TGTGCCAGCAGCCGAGAGAAGAGGGCAGTCGGGGGGAGACGGGCCTACGAGCAGTACTTC,CASSREKRAVGGRRAYEQYF
TRBJ1-2,many,TRBV6-6,.,TGTGCCAGCTCGCCTTCATCTGTGGGCTACACCTTC,CASSPSSVGYTF
TRBJ2-6,.,TRBV5-1,TRBD1,TGCGCCAGCAGCTTGGATTTTACAGGGGGCTTCTCTGGGGCCAACGTCCTGACTTTC,CASSLDFTGGFSGANVLTF
TRBJ2-5,.,TRBV20-1,.,TGCAGTGCTAGAGACAGCACCCAAGAGACCCAGTACTTC,CSARDSTQETQYF
TRBJ2-1,few,TRBV9,.,TGTGCCAGCGGGGGCTACAATGAGCAGTTCTTC,CASGGYNEQFF
TRBJ2-1,few,TRBV12-5,.,TGTGCTAGTGGTTTTAGGGAGGAGCAGTTCTTC,CASGFREEQFF
TRBJ2-5,.,TRBV7-2,.,TGTGCCAGCAGCGCGCTGGAAGAGACCCAGTACTTC,CASSALEETQYF
TRBJ2-3,few,TRBV12-3/TRBV12-4,.,TGTGCCAGCAGTTCAAAGCGCACAGATACGCAGTATTTT,CASSSKRTDTQYF
TRBJ2-7,.,TRBV2,TRBD1,TGTGCCAGCAGTGCGGGACAGAGATCCTACGAGCAGTACTTC,CASSAGQRSYEQYF
TRBJ2-5,few,TRBV2,.,TGTGCCAGCAGTGAAGGGATAGGGAGAGAGACCCAGTACTTC,CASSEGIGRETQYF
TRBJ2-1,few,TRBV3-1,TRBD2,TGTGCCAGCAGCCCTCTAGCGGGGACCTCCTACAATGAGCAGTTCTTC,CASSPLAGTSYNEQFF
TRBJ2-7,few,TRBV27,TRBD2,TGTGCCAGCAGTTCCATGACTAGCGGGAGGCCGATTGAAAAGCAGTACTTC,CASSSMTSGRPIEKQYF
TRBJ2-7,.,TRBV18,.,TGTGCCAGCTCACCTCTGGACACTAACTACGAGCAGTACTTC,CASSPLDTNYEQYF
TRBJ2-3,many,TRBV29-1,.,TGCAGCGTTGAAGTTATGAGCAGGGCCAGCACAGATACGCAGTATTTT,CSVEVMSRASTDTQYF
TRBJ2-7,few,TRBV20-1,.,TGCAGTGCTAGAGAGGACGGGAAGCCCTACGAGCAGTACTTC,CSAREDGKPYEQYF
TRBJ2-7,.,TRBV10-2,.,TGCGCCATCTCCACCGGCGGAGCATACGAGCAGTACTTC,CAISTGGAYEQYF
TRBJ2-7,.,TRBV3-1,.,TGTGCCAGCAGTAAATCAAGGCCAGCGGGCGCCTACGAGCAGTACTTC,CASSKSRPAGAYEQYF
TRBJ2-7,few,TRBV6-6,TRBD1,TGTGCCAGCAGTTCCGACAGGGTCGAGCAGTACTTC,CASSSDRVEQYF
TRBJ2-1,few,TRBV20-1,.,TGCAGTGCTAGAGCGCCCCGATCCCCCGGGGTGTCCAATGAGCAGTTCTTC,CSARAPRSPGVSNEQFF
TRBJ2-5,once,TRBV20-1,TRBD2,TGCAGTGCTCACGCTCAATGGACTAGCGTAGGAGAGACCCAGTACTTC,CSAHAQWTSVGETQYF
TRBJ2-3,.,TRBV5-1,TRBD2,TGCGCCAGCAGCTTGCGGCAGGGAGCGGGAGTACGGACAGATACGCAGTATTTT,CASSLRQGAGVRTDTQYF
TRBJ2-7,few,TRBV15,.,TGTGCCACCAGCAGAGAGGACTACGAGCAGTACTTC,CATSREDYEQYF
TRBJ2-7,.,TRBV14,TRBD1,TGTGCCAGCAGCCCCTGGACAGGGGGGGAGCAGTACTTC,CASSPWTGGEQYF
TRBJ1-1,.,TRBV28,.,TGTGCCAGCAGCCCACCCGAAGACGCCAACACTGAAGCTTTCTTT,CASSPPEDANTEAFF
TRBJ2-2,.,TRBV27,.,TGTGCCAGCAGTTTTTTAGGCAGATTGAACACCGGGGAGCTGTTTTTT,CASSFLGRLNTGELFF
TRBJ2-5,.,TRBV6-5,TRBD1,TGTGCCAGCAGTTACCGGGACAGGGGTCGCGAGACCCAGTACTTC,CASSYRDRGRETQYF
TRBJ2-7,.,TRBV11-2,.,TGTGCCAACAGCTTAGGGACGCTTCAGTACTTC,CANSLGTLQYF
TRBJ2-1,few,TRBV7-9,.,TGTGCCAGCAGCCCTAGTGTGTGGAATGAGCAGTTCTTC,CASSPSVWNEQFF
TRBJ2-5,.,TRBV11-2,TRBD2,TGTGCCGGCAGCCGGGATTATGCGGGAGAAGAGACCCAGTACTTC,CAGSRDYAGEETQYF
TRBJ2-3,once,TRBV3-1,.,TGTGCCAGCAGCCAAGAGGTGGGACTTACCACAGATACGCAGTATTTT,CASSQEVGLTTDTQYF
TRBJ2-7,.,TRBV28,TRBD1,TGTGTCAGCAGTTTGGGACAGGGGAGCTCCTACGAGCAGTACTTC,CVSSLGQGSSYEQYF
TRBJ2-7,many,TRBV20-1,TRBD2,TGCAGTGCTAGAGATGTCGGCGGGAGGGCCCCTTACGAGCAGTACTTC,CSARDVGGRAPYEQYF
TRBJ2-7,.,TRBV6-1,.,TGTGCCAGCAGAGCACAGGACATTGCCTTCTACGAGCAGTACTTC,CASRAQDIAFYEQYF